This is a list of T cell receptor beta chains from one sample in a study of T cell repertoires in cytomegalovirus infection. These receptors' antigens are unknown. TCRdb analysed the reads with MiXCR anew, one entry per CDR3 protein. The table shows over 250,000 distinct CDR3 sequences, with approximately 22% occurring only once. The starting material was cultured PBMCs, obtained from culture after CMV antigen stimulation. These receptors originate from a human donor in good health (CMV status not recorded). Some clones in this sample may be carry-over from other donors' samples. Both conserved end residues are part of each CDR3. The D gene is left open where the match is weak. Some rows have no size entry. The others give once, few or many, or a class for an expanded clone.

clone_size	j_call	v_call	d_call	cdr3_aa	cdr3_nt
NA	TRBJ2-1	TRBV12-3/TRBV12-4	NA	CASSVADPYNEQFF	TGTGCCAGCAGTGTAGCGGACCCCTACAATGAGCAGTTCTTC
many	TRBJ2-7	TRBV7-2	NA	CASSPRTGDEQYF	TGTGCCAGCAGCCCTAGGACTGGCGACGAGCAGTACTTC
few	TRBJ1-1	TRBV7-9	NA	CASSYNLGHTNTEAFF	TGTGCCAGCAGCTATAACCTGGGACACACGAACACTGAAGCTTTCTTT
NA	TRBJ2-3	TRBV27	TRBD2	CASSFAGTRGADTQYF	TGTGCCAGCAGTTTCGCCGGGACTAGAGGTGCCGATACGCAGTATTTT
many	TRBJ1-1	TRBV7-8	NA	CASSLNHRETEAFF	TGTGCCAGCAGCCTCAACCACAGGGAAACTGAAGCTTTCTTT
NA	TRBJ2-3	TRBV12-3/TRBV12-4	TRBD2	CASRGGRPPDTQYF	TGTGCCAGCAGAGGCGGGAGGCCCCCAGATACGCAGTATTTT
NA	TRBJ2-7	TRBV27	NA	CASSFGPYEQYF	TGTGCCAGCAGTTTCGGACCTTACGAGCAGTACTTC
many	TRBJ2-1	TRBV7-9	NA	CASSLSSGGYDNEQFF	TGTGCCAGCAGCTTAAGTAGTGGTGGCTATGACAATGAGCAGTTCTTC
few	TRBJ1-1	TRBV5-4	NA	CASSLDSGEAFF	TGTGCCAGCAGCTTGGACTCAGGGGAAGCTTTCTTT
NA	TRBJ1-6	TRBV7-2	NA	CASSSATFANGSPLHF	TGTGCCAGCAGCTCGGCGACTTTTGCCAACGGTTCACCCCTCCACTTT
NA	TRBJ2-1	TRBV7-3	TRBD2	CASSQSGLASYNEQFF	TGTGCCAGCAGCCAATCGGGACTAGCGTCTTACAATGAGCAGTTCTTC
NA	TRBJ1-2	TRBV7-9	NA	CASSFTGLGGYTF	TGTGCCAGCAGCTTTACAGGGCTAGGGGGCTACACCTTC
few	TRBJ2-3	TRBV7-9	TRBD2	CASSQGLVADTQYF	TGTGCCAGCAGCCAGGGACTAGTGGCAGATACGCAGTATTTT
few	TRBJ2-5	TRBV6-1	NA	CASSELSWGKGGTQYF	TGTGCCAGCAGTGAATTATCGTGGGGCAAGGGAGGGACCCAGTACTTC
NA	TRBJ2-1	TRBV6-5	NA	CASSYGPGVQFF	TGTGCCAGCAGTTACGGGCCGGGGGTGCAGTTCTTC
NA	TRBJ1-1	TRBV28	NA	CASSSGEGLMNTEAFF	TGTGCCAGCAGTTCAGGGGAGGGACTCATGAACACTGAAGCTTTCTTT
many	TRBJ2-7	TRBV7-2	NA	CASSSTVGNSYEQYF	TGTGCCAGCAGCAGTACAGTGGGGAACTCCTACGAGCAGTACTTC
NA	TRBJ1-2	TRBV6-5	TRBD1	CASRPRGGAKGAGYGYTF	TGTGCCAGCAGACCCCGGGGGGGGGCGAAGGGGGCCGGGTATGGCTACACCTTC
few	TRBJ2-3	TRBV20-1	NA	CSASDPRIDTQYF	TGCAGTGCCTCGGATCCTCGTATAGATACGCAGTATTTT
NA	TRBJ1-5	TRBV2	NA	CASSGQPQEPQHF	TGTGCCAGCAGTGGACAGCCTCAGGAGCCCCAGCATTTT
NA	TRBJ2-7	TRBV9	TRBD2	CASSGRGGLTYEQYF	TGTGCCAGCAGCGGTCGGGGAGGGTTAACCTACGAGCAGTACTTC
few	TRBJ2-1	TRBV25-1	NA	CASSESSSQFF	TGTGCCAGCAGTGAATCGAGTAGCCAGTTCTTC
few	TRBJ2-3	TRBV19	TRBD2	CASSGGLAGGPRDTQYF	TGTGCCAGTAGTGGGGGACTAGCGGGAGGGCCGAGAGATACGCAGTATTTT
NA	TRBJ2-7	TRBV7-3	NA	CASSPSRAAEQYF	TGTGCCAGCAGCCCGAGCCGCGCCGCCGAGCAGTACTTC
many	TRBJ2-2	TRBV7-2	NA	CASSPAVGTGELFF	TGTGCCAGCAGCCCGGCTGTGGGCACCGGGGAGCTGTTTTTT
NA	TRBJ2-1	TRBV11-2	NA	CASTHHRPNNNEQFF	TGTGCCAGCACTCACCATCGCCCGAACAACAATGAGCAGTTCTTC
many	TRBJ2-3	TRBV7-8	TRBD2	CASSSDHGTSGPKYF	TGTGCCAGCAGTTCGGATCACGGGACTAGCGGGCCTAAGTATTTT
NA	TRBJ1-2	TRBV4-1	NA	CASSQGTDYGYTF	TGCGCCAGCAGCCAAGGGACGGATTATGGCTACACCTTC
NA	TRBJ2-4	TRBV12-3/TRBV12-4	NA	CASSPLAKIIQYF	TGTGCCAGCAGTCCGCTCGCCAAAATCATTCAGTACTTC
few	TRBJ1-2	TRBV28	NA	CASSPMAPGAYGYTF	TGTGCCAGCAGCCCTATGGCGCCGGGGGCTTATGGCTACACCTTC
NA	TRBJ1-1	TRBV19	TRBD1	CASSIVTGGMNTEAFF	TGTGCCAGTAGTATAGTTACAGGGGGGATGAACACTGAAGCTTTCTTT
few	TRBJ1-4	TRBV28	TRBD1	CASSHPRGQGDEKLFF	TGTGCCAGCAGTCACCCTAGGGGGCAAGGAGATGAAAAACTGTTTTTT
NA	TRBJ1-2	TRBV12-3/TRBV12-4	NA	CASSFGRNYGYTF	TGTGCCAGCAGTTTCGGACGGAACTATGGCTACACCTTC
NA	TRBJ2-1	TRBV12-3/TRBV12-4	TRBD2	CASRASGKNEQFF	TGTGCCTCCAGGGCTAGCGGGAAAAATGAGCAGTTCTTC
NA	TRBJ1-1	TRBV6-2/TRBV6-3	TRBD1	CASSYSIQGIEAFF	TGTGCCAGCAGTTACTCGATACAGGGGATTGAAGCTTTCTTT
NA	TRBJ1-1	TRBV6-5	TRBD1	CASSSINQGAAEAFF	TGTGCCAGCAGTTCAATAAATCAGGGGGCCGCTGAAGCTTTCTTT
NA	TRBJ2-1	TRBV7-2	NA	CASSLGSGTTHEQFF	TGTGCCAGCAGCTTAGGATCGGGAACTACTCATGAGCAGTTCTTC
NA	TRBJ1-1	TRBV12-3/TRBV12-4	NA	CASSFPKQNTEAFF	TGTGCCAGCAGTTTTCCCAAACAGAACACTGAAGCTTTCTTT
NA	TRBJ1-1	TRBV7-8	NA	CASSRTGTALAEAFF	TGTGCCAGCAGCCGCACCGGGACGGCCCTCGCTGAAGCTTTCTTT
NA	TRBJ2-1	TRBV29-1	TRBD2	CSVVGGVSYNEQFF	TGCAGCGTTGTGGGGGGGGTCTCCTACAATGAGCAGTTCTTC
many	TRBJ2-3	TRBV19	TRBD2	CASSIDPRSLAGELADTQYF	TGTGCCAGTAGTATAGATCCCCGGTCATTAGCGGGGGAGCTTGCAGATACGCAGTATTTT
NA	TRBJ1-1	TRBV6-6	NA	CASSYSRGGSTEAFF	TGTGCCAGCAGTTACTCTCGAGGGGGAAGCACTGAAGCTTTCTTT
NA	TRBJ2-1	TRBV15	NA	CATSPSGSDYNEQFF	TGTGCCACCAGCCCTTCCGGGAGTGACTACAATGAGCAGTTCTTC
few	TRBJ2-1	TRBV12-3/TRBV12-4	TRBD2	CASSPGVAGGEQFF	TGTGCCAGCAGCCCCGGGGTGGCCGGGGGGGAGCAGTTCTTC
few	TRBJ2-3	TRBV7-9	NA	CASSWEAAVATSTDTQYF	TGTGCCAGCAGCTGGGAGGCGGCTGTTGCGACTAGCACAGATACGCAGTATTTT
NA	TRBJ1-4	TRBV20-1	NA	CSAHTRANEKLFF	TGCAGTGCTCACACTCGGGCTAATGAAAAACTGTTTTTT
NA	TRBJ2-1	TRBV29-1	NA	CSVESSSGQNNEQFF	TGCAGCGTTGAGTCTAGCAGTGGACAAAACAATGAGCAGTTCTTC
few	TRBJ2-5	TRBV12-3/TRBV12-4	NA	CASSTSRGQETQYF	TGTGCCAGCAGCACAAGTAGGGGCCAAGAGACCCAGTACTTC
many	TRBJ2-7	TRBV7-2	TRBD2	CASSLAMVAGAYEQYF	TGTGCCAGCAGCTTAGCGATGGTAGCGGGGGCCTACGAGCAGTACTTC
once	TRBJ1-1	TRBV4-1	NA	CASSFGWNTEAFF	TGCGCCAGCAGTTTTGGGTGGAACACTGAAGCTTTCTTT
many	TRBJ2-1	TRBV7-2	TRBD2	CASQRTSGNNEQFF	TGTGCCAGCCAGAGGACTAGCGGCAACAATGAGCAGTTCTTC